Detailed here is one T cell receptor beta chain. As yet, its antigen is unknown. These data come from a study of regulatory T cells in long-lasting Graves disease. Study results and caveats: Accuracy may have suffered from the small sample size.

Germline loops: CDR1 MDHEN, CDR2 SYDVKM. The CDR3 runs 15 residues. V was clipped by 5 bases and J by 4 bases; unmatched bases: 10. Assembly of TCR beta libraries relied on iRepertoire HTBI primers together with Arm-PCR of CDR3 regions. TCRdb reanalysed the multiplex PCR reads using MiXCR and keeps one entry per CDR3 protein. The table has approximately 230,000 distinct CDR3 sequences, roughly 18% seen once. The time point was: newly diagnosed GD, antithyroid drugs for less than 3 months. PBMC-derived RNA was used for the TCR library. Patients were from an endocrinology department in Xi'an, China. The sequence derives from a female donor with Graves disease. The sample here was peripheral blood mononuclear cells (PBMCs), taken at new diagnosis, from a patient treated with antithyroid drugs. The chain uses TRBV28 and TRBJ2-7, with 8 nucleotides matching TRBD1. CDR3 bases: TGTGCCAGCAGTCGGCCGGACAGGGCCGGGTACGAGCAGTACTTC. Its protein is CASSRPDRAGYEQYF. The whole variable domain, filled in from reference TRBV28 and TRBJ2-7, reads DVKVTQSSRYLVKRTGEKVFLECVQDMDHENMFWYRQDPGLGLRLIYFSYDVKMKEKGDIPEGYSVSREKKERFSLILESASTNQTSMYLCASSRPDRAGYEQYFGPGTRLTVT.